The next 20 T cell receptor beta chains were all read from a single sample in a study of T cells after posttransplantation cyclophosphamide. A marrow graft followed busulfan-fludarabine conditioning, with cyclophosphamide on days +3 and +4. Here immunoSEQ multiplex PCR was the method, and the copy in TCRdb shows in-frame clones only, minus some. Among 5,000 or so clones, 75% to 85% were seen once, and the ten largest hold 4%. The sample was PBMCs, taken after allogeneic stem cell transplant with posttransplant cyclophosphamide. These receptors were collected from a male patient in his fifties who received an allogeneic stem cell transplant from a related donor and was CMV-positive. Some T cells may have originated in the graft donor.

V usage is TRBV6-5 and J usage is TRBJ2-7; 10 nucleotides agree with TRBD2. CDR1 is MNHEY, CDR2 SVGAGI, per germline. V was pared by 2 bases and J by 1 base, with 5 bases of the junction left unmatched. This CDR3 is 16 amino acids long. The CDR3 coding sequence is TGTGCCAGCAGTTACGGGAGACTAGCGGGTTCCTACGAGCAGTACTTC. Residues: CASSYGRLAGSYEQYF.

The chain recombines TRBV2 with TRBJ1-1, with TRBD1 as a possible D gene (5 bases). The CDR3 covers 14 residues. Germline lookup yields CDR1 SNHLY and CDR2 FYNNEI. V dropped 1 base and J dropped 0 bases, with 6 bases sitting between them. CDR3 nucleotides: TGTGCCAGCAGTGAAGGACAGTTGAACACTGAAGCTTTCTTT. Translation: CASSEGQLNTEAFF. Filled out from reference TRBV2 and TRBJ1-1, the complete variable domain reads EPEVTQTPSHQVTQMGQEVILRCVPISNHLYFYWYRQILGQKVEFLVSFYNNEISEKSEIFDDQFSVERPDGSNFTLKIRSTKLEDSAMYFCASSEGQLNTEAFFGQGTRLTVV.

The count of this clone is one. The rearrangement joins TRBV27 to TRBJ2-7; perhaps TRBD1 as D (6 bases). This CDR3 has 13 amino acids. Germline lookup yields CDR1 MNHEY and CDR2 SMNVEV (reference sequence). V gave up 2 bases and J gave up 6 bases, with 11 bases separating them. The CDR3 is CASSLTSGVEQYF. The CDR3 nucleotides read TGTGCCAGCAGTTTAACGTCAGGGGTCGAGCAGTACTTC.

The J gene is TRBJ2-1, the V gene TRBV6-4; 8 bases are shared with TRBD1. Germline CDR1 reads MRHNA; CDR2 reads SNTAGT. J gave up 4 bases and V 6 bases, and 14 bases lay outside the gene matches. The CDR3 spans 17 residues. CDR3 sequence: CASSTSPRTGSYNEQFF. The CDR3 region has the DNA TGTGCCAGCAGCACATCTCCGAGGACAGGGTCATACAATGAGCAGTTCTTC.

The chain has TRBV10-3 and TRBJ1-1; D perhaps matches TRBD1 (6 bases). The germline gives CDR1 ENHRY, CDR2 SYGVKD. Trimming cost V 10 bases and J 0 bases, with 12 bases left between them. This CDR3 contains 13 residues. The CDR3 protein is CATAGGLNTEAFF. CDR3 DNA sequence: TGTGCCACGGCGGGGGGCTTGAACACTGAAGCTTTCTTT.

V usage is TRBV7-9 and J usage is TRBJ1-4; 8 bases are shared with TRBD1. The CDR3 is made up of 17 amino acids. Germline assignment: CDR1 SEHNR and CDR2 FQNEAQ (reference sequence). The trim removed 5 bases at V and 3 bases at J, leaving 11 bases unmatched. CDR3 region: CASSLAGGAGANEKLFF. The CDR3 DNA reads as TGTGCCAGCAGCCTGGCAGGGGGCGCGGGGGCTAATGAAAAACTGTTTTTT.

CDR3 sequence reads: CASSLGGFMNTEAFF. CDR3 DNA: TGTGCCAGCAGTTTAGGGGGGTTCATGAACACTGAAGCTTTCTTT. This chain connects TRBV27 to TRBJ1-1; tentative D call: TRBD1 (5 bases). Between the trimmed V and J ends, which lost 2 bases and 0 bases, there was a span of 10 bases. Looked up from germline, CDR1 is MNHEY and CDR2 is SMNVEV (reference sequence). The CDR3 is made up of 15 amino acids.

This clone was detected only once. The chain couples TRBV19 to TRBJ2-1; a weak D match, TRBD2 (6 bases). CDR3 length equals 15 residues. Looked up from germline, CDR1 is LNHDA and CDR2 is SQIVND (reference sequence). V gave up 3 bases and J gave up 8 bases, with 17 bases separating them. CDR3 nucleotide sequence: TGTGCCAGTAGTATCGTCGCGGGAAGGACCGATGAGCAGTTCTTC. It yields the protein CASSIVAGRTDEQFF.

This clone was counted once. The chain carries TRBV11-2 and TRBJ2-5; a weak D match, TRBD2 (6 bases). V lost 5 bases to trimming and J lost 2 bases, with 9 bases between them. Germline-derived CDR1 and CDR2 are SGHAT and FQNNGV. The CDR3 runs to 13 residues. Here the CDR3 DNA reads TGTGCCAGCAGCAGGGCGGGGCAAGAGACCCAGTACTTC. Translated, it gives CASSRAGQETQYF.

The chain is built from TRBV11-2 and TRBJ2-7; the match to TRBD2 covers 10 bases. V lost 4 bases, J lost 2 bases, and 2 bases stayed unmatched. The CDR3 totals 14 residues. Germline assignment: CDR1 SGHAT and CDR2 FQNNGV. The CDR3 DNA sequence: TGTGCCAGCAGCTACGGGACTAGCGCCTACGAGCAGTACTTC. This gives the protein CASSYGTSAYEQYF.

The chain is built from TRBV27 and TRBJ1-1; D may be TRBD1 (5 bases). Trimming removed 6 bases from V and 1 base from J, with 15 bases in between. CDR1 and CDR2 from the germline V gene are MNHEY and SMNVEV (reference sequence). This CDR3 has 15 amino acids. The CDR3 sequence: CASRPARAQNTEAFF. CDR3 bases: TGTGCCAGCAGGCCGGCCAGGGCCCAGAACACTGAAGCTTTCTTT.

The rearrangement joins TRBV5-1 to TRBJ2-4, with a possible D match to TRBD1 (6 bases). The CDR3 totals 14 residues. The germline CDR1 and CDR2 sequences are SGHRS and YFSETQ. V was trimmed by 4 bases and J by 3 bases, leaving 11 bases between them. The CDR3 reads CASSPGHLKNIQYF. The CDR3, as DNA: TGCGCCAGCAGCCCGGGACACCTCAAAAACATTCAGTACTTC.

This chain uses TRBV19 with TRBJ1-1; 7 bases align to TRBD1. J gave up 0 bases and V 4 bases, and 14 bases lay outside the gene matches. The CDR3 runs 18 residues. In germline, CDR1 is LNHDA, CDR2 SQIVND (reference sequence). CDR3 bases: TGTGCCAGTAGTAGGGTTTCCGGGACAGCGATGATGAACACTGAAGCTTTCTTT. This translates into CASSRVSGTAMMNTEAFF.

This clone was observed a handful of times. The chain employs TRBV19 and TRBJ1-5; 9 bases align to TRBD1. J gave up 6 bases and V 8 bases, and 8 bases lay outside the gene matches. In germline, CDR1 is LNHDA, CDR2 SQIVND (reference sequence). This CDR3 has 14 residues. The CDR3 here is CASSFTGGSQPQHF. The CDR3 coding sequence is TGTGCCAGTTCCTTTACAGGGGGCAGTCAGCCCCAGCATTTT.

This chain links TRBV9 with TRBJ2-6; TRBD1 aligns across 9 bases. Trimming took 7 bases from V and 2 from J; bases not matched to a gene: 1. CDR1 is SGDLS, CDR2 YYNGEE, per germline. The CDR3 runs 14 residues. The CDR3 sequence is CASGDRAGANVLTF. DNA for the CDR3: TGTGCCAGCGGGGACAGGGCTGGGGCCAACGTCCTGACTTTC. Full variable domain (outside the CDR3, taken from reference TRBV9 and TRBJ2-6): DSGVTQTPKHLITATGQRVTLRCSPRSGDLSVYWYQQSLDQGLQFLIQYYNGEERAKGNILERFSAQQFPDLHSELNLSSLELGDSALYFCASGDRAGANVLTFGAGSRLTVL.

This chain uses TRBV29-1 with TRBJ2-5, with 7 bases matching TRBD1. The CDR3 is 12 amino acids. Unmatched junction bases numbered 7, after V lost 7 bases and J lost 5 bases. The V gene's germline CDR1 is SQVTM and CDR2 ANQGSEA. CDR3 nucleotide sequence: TGCAGCGCCGACAGGGTAATGGAGACCCAGTACTTC. Translating gives CSADRVMETQYF.

This clone has a handful of counts. The gene calls are TRBV27 and TRBJ2-5; no definite D call. This CDR3 comprises 13 residues. Trimming took 0 bases from V and 2 from J, leaving 4 bases between them. CDR1 and CDR2 from the germline V gene are MNHEY and SMNVEV (reference sequence). The CDR3 DNA is TGTGCCAGCAGTTTATCTCGGCAAGAGACCCAGTACTTC. Its translation: CASSLSRQETQYF.

The rearrangement links TRBV19 to TRBJ2-5; D is undetermined. The DNA end favors TRBJ2-7, so the J call may be wrong. There are 13 residues in the CDR3. The germline CDR1 and CDR2 sequences are LNHDA and SQIVND (reference sequence). The DNA of the CDR3 is TGTGCCAGTAGTATAGGTTTCTCCTACGAGCAGTACTTC. Protein product: CASSIGFSYEQYF.

The J gene is TRBJ2-1, the V gene TRBV11-3; 9 bases match TRBD2. The CDR3 sequence is 16 residues long. CDR1 is SGHNT and CDR2 is YENEEA in the germline V gene. V lost 1 base and J lost 7; bases outside the gene matches: 8. CDR3 DNA sequence: TGTGCCAGCAGCTTAGGGGGCCGGACTAGCGTTAATGAGCAGTTCTTC. This gives the protein CASSLGGRTSVNEQFF.

The chain uses TRBV9 and TRBJ2-4; no clear D gene. The CDR3 length is 16 residues. Germline V gene lookup returns CDR1 SGDLS and CDR2 YYNGEE. V lost 2 bases and J lost 0, with 12 bases in between. The CDR3 region is CASSVGPSIAKNIQYF. CDR3 DNA sequence: TGTGCCAGCAGCGTGGGCCCCTCAATAGCCAAAAACATTCAGTACTTC.